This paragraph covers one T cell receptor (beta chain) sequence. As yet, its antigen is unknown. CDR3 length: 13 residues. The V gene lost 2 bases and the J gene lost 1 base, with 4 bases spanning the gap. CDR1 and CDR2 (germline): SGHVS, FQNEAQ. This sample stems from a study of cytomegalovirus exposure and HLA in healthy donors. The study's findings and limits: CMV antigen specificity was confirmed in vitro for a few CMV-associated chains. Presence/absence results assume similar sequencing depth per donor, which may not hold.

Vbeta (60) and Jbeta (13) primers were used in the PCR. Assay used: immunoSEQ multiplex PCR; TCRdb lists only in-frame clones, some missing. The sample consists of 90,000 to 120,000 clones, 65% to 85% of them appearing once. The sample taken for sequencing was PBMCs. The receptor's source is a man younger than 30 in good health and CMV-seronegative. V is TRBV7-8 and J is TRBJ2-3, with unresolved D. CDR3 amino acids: CASSLLRTDTQYF. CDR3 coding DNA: TGTGCCAGCAGCTTACTCCGCACAGATACGCAGTATTTT.